This T cell receptor (beta chain) comes out of a study of blood T cell repertoires in COVID-19. Across the whole study: Material from acute and convalescent COVID-19 was sourced from the United States, Italy and Spain.

Per the original data handling: Amplification of reference gene primers provided the estimated nucleated cell counts. The method was immunoSEQ multiplex PCR; TCRdb's version includes in-frame clones alone and lacks a portion of them. V, J and clone size were drawn from that table, and D and trimming were deduced from the DNA. This sample yields a few hundred thousand clones, of which around nine tenths are seen a single time; approximately 10% belongs to the top ten. In this sample, this clone turned up a few times. CDR3 length equals 16 residues. The germline V gene encodes CDR1 MDHEN and CDR2 SYDVKM. Trimming stripped 0 bases from V and 2 bases from J, with 13 bases between.

The TCR originated in a woman between 25 and 40 years old with COVID-19, enrolled during active disease. Sequencing was done on a sample of peripheral blood. The genes are TRBV28 and TRBJ1-2; D gene unclear. CDR3 loop: CASSLWGPAGNYGYTF. The CDR3 coding sequence is TGTGCCAGCAGTTTATGGGGTCCCGCCGGGAACTATGGCTACACCTTC.